This entry lists 9 T cell receptor beta chains sequenced from one sample in a study of technical replicates of blood from several donors. Using immunoSEQ multiplex PCR, the repertoire was profiled, and TCRdb retains in-frame clones only, with some absent. Of about 81,000 clones listed, nearly 97% are singletons. The sequenced sample was T cells isolated from PBMCs. The receptors stem from a human donor in good health.

The rearrangement links TRBV4-3 to TRBJ2-7; D is unresolved. Germline lookup yields CDR1 LGHNA and CDR2 YSLEER. The CDR3 is made up of 14 amino acids. Trimming cost V 2 bases and J 2 bases, with 10 bases left between them. This CDR3 reads CASSQTSGAYEQYF. The CDR3 DNA follows: TGCGCCAGCAGCCAAACATCAGGCGCCTACGAGCAGTACTTC.

The CDR3 reads CASSFRDSTEKLFF. In nucleotides, the CDR3 is TGTGCCAGCAGTTTTAGGGACAGTACCGAAAAACTGTTTTTT. The gene calls are TRBV27 and TRBJ1-4; 7 bases match TRBD1. The CDR3 runs 14 residues. The V gene's germline CDR1 is MNHEY and CDR2 SMNVEV (reference sequence). Trimming at V came to 3 bases and at J to 8 bases, leaving 6 bases not matched to a gene.

V and J are TRBV9 and TRBJ1-1; TRBD1 agrees at 9 bases. This CDR3 is 15 amino acids long. CDR1 is SGDLS, CDR2 YYNGEE, per germline. Losses at the gene ends were 4 bases for V and 2 bases for J; bases not matched to a gene: 6. The CDR3 DNA reads as TGTGCCAGCAGCTTAGTACAGGGGGCAAACACTGAAGCTTTCTTT. This encodes CASSLVQGANTEAFF.

The gene calls are TRBV2 and TRBJ1-2; D may be TRBD1 (6 bases). Per the germline V gene, CDR1 is SNHLY and CDR2 is FYNNEI. The CDR3 consists of 14 residues. V gave up 10 bases and J gave up 2 bases, with 17 bases separating them. For the CDR3, the DNA is TGTGCCACCCCTATGGGGGCACTAAACTATGGCTACACCTTC. This codes for CATPMGALNYGYTF.

The chain joins TRBV5-1 to TRBJ2-5; D uncertain. Germline V lookup: CDR1 SGHRS, CDR2 YFSETQ. The CDR3 extends over 13 amino acids. CDR3 in amino acids: CAFGPALQETQYF. Written as DNA, the CDR3 is TGCGCGTTTGGGCCGGCGTTACAAGAGACCCAGTACTTC.

The genes are TRBV11-2 and TRBJ2-1; TRBD1 matches at 11 bases. The CDR3 is made up of 15 amino acids. The junction had 7 bases not matched to a gene; V was cut back by 5 bases and J by 7 bases. Germline lookup yields CDR1 SGHAT and CDR2 FQNNGV. The CDR3 DNA reads as TGTGCCAGCAGCAGCCTCGGGACAGGGGGGAATGAGCAGTTCTTC. Its protein is CASSSLGTGGNEQFF.

The chain links TRBV9 to TRBJ2-2; D is unresolved. CDR3 size: 16 residues. V lost 4 bases and J lost 1, with 14 bases in between. Germline assignment: CDR1 SGDLS and CDR2 YYNGEE. The CDR3 region has the DNA TGTGCCAGCAGCCCCCGGTCAAACCAGAACACCGGGGAGCTGTTTTTT. Amino acid sequence: CASSPRSNQNTGELFF.

CDR3 region: CASSLVPDRPYEQYF. Written as DNA, the CDR3 is TGTGCCAGCAGCTTAGTTCCGGACAGACCCTACGAGCAGTACTTC. This sequence joins TRBV7-8 and TRBJ2-7, with a tentative D call TRBD1 (6 bases). Germline V CDR1 and CDR2: SGHVS, FQNEAQ. V was cut by 1 base and J by 2 bases, with 12 bases left in between. This CDR3 region has 15 residues. Looking up the rest from reference TRBV7-8 and TRBJ2-7 gives the full variable domain: GAGVSQSPRYKVAKRGQDVALRCDPISGHVSLFWYQQALGQGPEFLTYFQNEAQLDKSGLPSDRFFAERPEGSVSTLKIQRTQQEDSAVYLCASSLVPDRPYEQYFGPGTRLTVT.

This rearrangement joins TRBV4-3 to TRBJ1-4, with a weak D call TRBD1 (6 bases). The CDR3 totals 15 residues. V was pared by 1 base and J by 8 bases, with 14 bases between. Per the germline V gene, CDR1 is LGHNA and CDR2 is YSLEER. The CDR3 nucleotides read TGCGCCAGCAGCCAAGTATACAGGGAATGGGAAAAACTGTTTTTT. Translation gives CASSQVYREWEKLFF.